This is a list of T cell receptor beta chains from one sample in a study of cytomegalovirus exposure and HLA in healthy donors. TCRdb's copy holds only in-frame clones and misses some; the assay was immunoSEQ multiplex PCR. Its listing shows around 130,000 clones. The specimen sequenced was PBMCs. The receptor set was obtained from a woman aged 40 to 49 in good health and CMV-seronegative. Each CDR3 is given with its conserved first and last residue. The order of the fields is CDR3 DNA, CDR3 protein, V gene, D gene, J gene. The D gene is left open where the match is weak.

cdr3_nt: TGTGCCAGCAGCTTACTTCGGGGAACTAATGAAAAACTGTTTTTT
cdr3_aa: CASSLLRGTNEKLFF
v_call: TRBV7-9
d_call: NA
j_call: TRBJ1-4

cdr3_nt: TGTGCCAGCAGTGACTCCAGTGGGGCAGGCACAGATACGCAGTATTTT
cdr3_aa: CASSDSSGAGTDTQYF
v_call: TRBV6-4
d_call: NA
j_call: TRBJ2-3

cdr3_nt: TGTGCCAGCAGGGCTAGCGGGGGATGGCAAGAGACCCAGTACTTC
cdr3_aa: CASRASGGWQETQYF
v_call: TRBV7-3
d_call: TRBD2
j_call: TRBJ2-5

cdr3_nt: TGCGCCAGCAGCCAAGACGGGGGGGCCGAAGAGACCCAGTACTTC
cdr3_aa: CASSQDGGAEETQYF
v_call: TRBV4-3
d_call: TRBD2
j_call: TRBJ2-5

cdr3_nt: TGTGCCAGCAGCTTAAACAGGGGGAACGAGCAGTACTTC
cdr3_aa: CASSLNRGNEQYF
v_call: TRBV7-8
d_call: TRBD1
j_call: TRBJ2-7

cdr3_nt: TGTGCCAGTAGTATACAGGGGGCGGACGAGCCCCAGCATTTT
cdr3_aa: CASSIQGADEPQHF
v_call: TRBV19
d_call: TRBD1
j_call: TRBJ1-5

cdr3_nt: TGTGCCAGCAGCTTAGGAAGTGGGACAGGGGTGACTGAAGCTTTCTTT
cdr3_aa: CASSLGSGTGVTEAFF
v_call: TRBV7-9
d_call: TRBD1
j_call: TRBJ1-1

cdr3_nt: TGTGCCAGCAGCGCCCCCGGGACAGGGGGATCACCCCTCCACTTT
cdr3_aa: CASSAPGTGGSPLHF
v_call: TRBV6-1
d_call: TRBD1
j_call: TRBJ1-6

cdr3_nt: TGTGCCAGCAGCCCGACAGTCGCCCTAGCCAAAAACATTCAGTACTTC
cdr3_aa: CASSPTVALAKNIQYF
v_call: TRBV7-9
d_call: NA
j_call: TRBJ2-4

cdr3_nt: TGTGCCAGCAGCCAAGTGAGCAGGACAGGACACTACAATGAGCAGTTCTTC
cdr3_aa: CASSQVSRTGHYNEQFF
v_call: TRBV21-1
d_call: NA
j_call: TRBJ2-1

cdr3_nt: TGTGCCAGCAGCCCGAATGTGGCTCCTAACTATGGCTACACCTTC
cdr3_aa: CASSPNVAPNYGYTF
v_call: TRBV7-6
d_call: NA
j_call: TRBJ1-2

cdr3_nt: TGCGCCAGCAGCCAAGATATGCGGGCCTACTACGAGCAGTACTTC
cdr3_aa: CASSQDMRAYYEQYF
v_call: TRBV4-3
d_call: NA
j_call: TRBJ2-7

cdr3_nt: TGTGCCAGCTCACCCGTCCGAGAGAGTGAAGCTTTCTTT
cdr3_aa: CASSPVRESEAFF
v_call: TRBV18
d_call: NA
j_call: TRBJ1-1

cdr3_nt: TGTGCCAGTACCGACAGCTCTGGGGCCAACGTCCTGACTTTC
cdr3_aa: CASTDSSGANVLTF
v_call: TRBV19
d_call: NA
j_call: TRBJ2-6

cdr3_nt: TGTGCCAGCAGCTTAGCTTTCAGCGGGGAAGGTGGACCCAATCAGCCCCAGCATTTT
cdr3_aa: CASSLAFSGEGGPNQPQHF
v_call: TRBV7-8
d_call: NA
j_call: TRBJ1-5

cdr3_nt: TGTGCCATCCGGGAGGGGCAGGGCAATCAGCCCCAGCATTTT
cdr3_aa: CAIREGQGNQPQHF
v_call: TRBV10-3
d_call: NA
j_call: TRBJ1-5

cdr3_nt: TGTGCCAGCAGTTCACAGGACAGGGGAGGCGAGCAGTACTTC
cdr3_aa: CASSSQDRGGEQYF
v_call: TRBV28
d_call: TRBD1
j_call: TRBJ2-7

cdr3_nt: TGCGCCAGCAGCACGGGACAGGGGGCTAATGAAAAACTGTTTTTT
cdr3_aa: CASSTGQGANEKLFF
v_call: TRBV5-1
d_call: TRBD1
j_call: TRBJ1-4

cdr3_nt: TGTGCCAGCTCACCACGAGATTACACCGGGGAGCTGTTTTTT
cdr3_aa: CASSPRDYTGELFF
v_call: TRBV18
d_call: NA
j_call: TRBJ2-2

cdr3_nt: TGTGCCAGCAGTTTTATCCTACGAGCGAACACCGGGGAGCTGTTTTTT
cdr3_aa: CASSFILRANTGELFF
v_call: TRBV28
d_call: NA
j_call: TRBJ2-2

cdr3_nt: TGTGCCAGCAGCTCGTCGGGTAGCTCTGGAAACACCATATATTTT
cdr3_aa: CASSSSGSSGNTIYF
v_call: TRBV28
d_call: NA
j_call: TRBJ1-3

cdr3_nt: TGCGCCAGCAGCTTGTTTGGCCAGGGCGTTAATGAAAAACTGTTTTTT
cdr3_aa: CASSLFGQGVNEKLFF
v_call: TRBV5-1
d_call: NA
j_call: TRBJ1-4

cdr3_nt: TGCGCCAGCAGTCAGAGCGGGGTCGGGGAGACCCAGTACTTC
cdr3_aa: CASSQSGVGETQYF
v_call: TRBV5-1
d_call: TRBD2
j_call: TRBJ2-5

cdr3_nt: TGTGCCAGCACCGACAGGGGCCTTTTGGGCAATCAGCCCCAGCATTTT
cdr3_aa: CASTDRGLLGNQPQHF
v_call: TRBV28
d_call: TRBD1
j_call: TRBJ1-5

cdr3_nt: TGCGCCAGCAGCCAAGACAGGGTTGAAAAACTGTTTTTT
cdr3_aa: CASSQDRVEKLFF
v_call: TRBV4-3
d_call: NA
j_call: TRBJ1-4

cdr3_nt: TGCGCCAGCAGCTTGGAAACAGGGGTACGAAGGAACACTGAAGCTTTCTTT
cdr3_aa: CASSLETGVRRNTEAFF
v_call: TRBV5-1
d_call: TRBD1
j_call: TRBJ1-1

cdr3_nt: TGTGCCAGCAGAAGCGGGCATACCTACAATGAGCAGTTCTTC
cdr3_aa: CASRSGHTYNEQFF
v_call: TRBV6-5
d_call: NA
j_call: TRBJ2-1

cdr3_nt: TGTGCCAGCAGCTTCCGATTACAGAACACTGAAGCTTTCTTT
cdr3_aa: CASSFRLQNTEAFF
v_call: TRBV7-9
d_call: NA
j_call: TRBJ1-1

cdr3_nt: TGTGCCAGCTCACATCCCCCCGGGGAGGGAGAGACCCAGTACTTC
cdr3_aa: CASSHPPGEGETQYF
v_call: TRBV18
d_call: TRBD2
j_call: TRBJ2-5

cdr3_nt: TGCAGCGTTGGGGCAGGGGCTGACTATGGCTACACCTTC
cdr3_aa: CSVGAGADYGYTF
v_call: TRBV29-1
d_call: NA
j_call: TRBJ1-2

cdr3_nt: TGTGCCAGCAGTCCAAAGAACACTGAAGCTTTCTTT
cdr3_aa: CASSPKNTEAFF
v_call: TRBV14
d_call: NA
j_call: TRBJ1-1

cdr3_nt: TGTGCCAGCAGTCAAACAGGAGAAAGAGCTTTCTTT
cdr3_aa: CASSQTGERAFF
v_call: TRBV7-9
d_call: NA
j_call: TRBJ1-1

cdr3_nt: TGTGCCAGCAGTTTACTACTCAGGGGGAACACCGGGGAGCTGTTTTTT
cdr3_aa: CASSLLLRGNTGELFF
v_call: TRBV28
d_call: NA
j_call: TRBJ2-2

cdr3_nt: TGTGCCATCAGTGTCAGGGGTGAAAAACTGTTTTTT
cdr3_aa: CAISVRGEKLFF
v_call: TRBV10-3
d_call: NA
j_call: TRBJ1-4

cdr3_nt: TGTGCCAGCAGGTCCTCCGCCGCAGGTGGGGAAAAACTGTTTTTT
cdr3_aa: CASRSSAAGGEKLFF
v_call: TRBV28
d_call: NA
j_call: TRBJ1-4

cdr3_nt: TGCGCCAGCAGCTTTTTAGCGGGGGGTCGGGGAGAGACCCAGTACTTC
cdr3_aa: CASSFLAGGRGETQYF
v_call: TRBV5-1
d_call: TRBD2
j_call: TRBJ2-5

cdr3_nt: TGTGCCAGCAGCTTCTGGGGGGTGGACACTGAAGCTTTCTTT
cdr3_aa: CASSFWGVDTEAFF
v_call: TRBV5-4
d_call: NA
j_call: TRBJ1-1

cdr3_nt: TGTGCCAGCAGTTTACTTAGACAGGGGAGTTTTACAGATACGCAGTATTTT
cdr3_aa: CASSLLRQGSFTDTQYF
v_call: TRBV28
d_call: TRBD1
j_call: TRBJ2-3

cdr3_nt: TGTGCCAGCTCACGACTCCGGGGACAGGGGGATTCACCCCTCCACTTT
cdr3_aa: CASSRLRGQGDSPLHF
v_call: TRBV18
d_call: TRBD1
j_call: TRBJ1-6

cdr3_nt: TGCGCCAGCAGCTTGGACAGAAACACTGAAGCTTTCTTT
cdr3_aa: CASSLDRNTEAFF
v_call: TRBV5-1
d_call: NA
j_call: TRBJ1-1

cdr3_nt: TGTGCCAGCTCACCGGGGGGGAGGCAGCCCCAGCATTTT
cdr3_aa: CASSPGGRQPQHF
v_call: TRBV18
d_call: NA
j_call: TRBJ1-5

cdr3_nt: TGTGCCAGTAGGGCAGGCTCTGGAAACACCATATATTTT
cdr3_aa: CASRAGSGNTIYF
v_call: TRBV19
d_call: NA
j_call: TRBJ1-3